A selection of T cell receptor beta chains follows, all from one sample in a study of blood T cell repertoires in COVID-19. Sequencing was performed with immunoSEQ multiplex PCR; in TCRdb, only in-frame clones are kept and a portion is missing. The sample consists of 150,000 to 200,000 clones, about four fifths of them appearing once. What was sequenced was peripheral blood. Receptor source: a man aged 55 to 70 with acute or convalescent COVID-19. The CDR3 runs from the conserved cysteine through the conserved F or W. The order of the fields is clone size, V gene, D gene, J gene, CDR3 DNA, CDR3 protein. The D gene is left open where the match is weak. Size is stated for part of the rows, as once, few or many counts, or as a class when the clone is expanded.

-	TRBV27	-	TRBJ1-2	TGTGCCAGCAGCCCACGGACTGCTCACGATGGCTACACCTTC	CASSPRTAHDGYTF
-	TRBV11-2	TRBD1	TRBJ2-7	TGTGCCAGCAGCTTATTTAGAACAGGGGGGAACCACGAGCAGTACTTC	CASSLFRTGGNHEQYF
once	TRBV19	TRBD1	TRBJ2-6	TGTGCCAGTACCCGGACAGGGGGCGCCTCTGGGGCCAACGTCCTGACTTTC	CASTRTGGASGANVLTF
-	TRBV12-3/TRBV12-4	-	TRBJ1-5	TGTGCCAGCAGTTTGGAGGGGAAGGTCCAGCATTTT	CASSLEGKVQHF
-	TRBV6-5	TRBD2	TRBJ2-7	TGTGCCAGCAGTTACGCGGGGGGGTCTTCCTACGAGCAGTACTTC	CASSYAGGSSYEQYF
-	TRBV5-1	TRBD2	TRBJ2-1	TGCGCCAGCGCCCTACTAGCGGGGACATACAATGAGCAGTTCTTC	CASALLAGTYNEQFF
-	TRBV15	TRBD2	TRBJ2-3	TGTGCCACCAGCAGAGCGTCTAGCGGGAGGACGTATAGCACAGATACGCAGTATTTT	CATSRASSGRTYSTDTQYF
-	TRBV19	TRBD1	TRBJ1-3	TGTGCCAGTAGTCTAGGGACAGGGGGCTTTTACTCTGGAAACACCATATATTTT	CASSLGTGGFYSGNTIYF
-	TRBV28	TRBD2	TRBJ2-7	TGTGCCAGCAGTTTAAGGCGACTAGCGGGGTTCGATTACGAGCAGTACTTC	CASSLRRLAGFDYEQYF
-	TRBV2	TRBD1	TRBJ1-2	TGTGCCAGCAGTGCCCCCGGGACAGACTATGGCTACACCTTC	CASSAPGTDYGYTF
-	TRBV29-1	TRBD2	TRBJ2-3	TGCAGCCATCAAGCGGGGGACATCACAGATACGCAGTATTTT	CSHQAGDITDTQYF
-	TRBV7-6	-	TRBJ2-5	TGTGCCAGCAGCGTCGACTCTTACGAGGGGACCCAGTACTTC	CASSVDSYEGTQYF
-	TRBV27	-	TRBJ1-1	TGTGCCAGCAGTTTATCTGGTAGGGGTGCTTTCTTT	CASSLSGRGAFF
-	TRBV30	-	TRBJ1-6	TGTGCCTGGAGTGTACTTGGTTATAATTCACCCCTCCACTTT	CAWSVLGYNSPLHF
-	TRBV25-1	-	TRBJ1-1	TGTGCCAGCAATCACCCAGGGATATCTGAAGCTTTCTTT	CASNHPGISEAFF
few	TRBV5-4	-	TRBJ2-7	TGTGCCAGCAGCCAAGGGGCAGGGTGGTCCTACGAGCAGTACTTC	CASSQGAGWSYEQYF
once	TRBV19	-	TRBJ1-5	TGTGCCAGTAGCCGGGACATTAGCAATCAGCCCCAGCATTTT	CASSRDISNQPQHF
-	TRBV2	-	TRBJ1-1	TGTGCCAGCAGTGTGGACACGAACACTGAAGCTTTCTTT	CASSVDTNTEAFF
-	TRBV4-1	-	TRBJ1-5	TGCGCCAGCAGCCAAGAGACCGGGGATCAGCCCCAGCATTTT	CASSQETGDQPQHF
once	TRBV2	-	TRBJ1-1	TGTGCCAGCAGTGAAGCGTCGGGAGGGACTGAAGCTTTCTTT	CASSEASGGTEAFF
-	TRBV7-8	-	TRBJ2-1	TGTGCCAGCAGAGTGGCACCTTCCTACAATGAGCAGTTCTTC	CASRVAPSYNEQFF
-	TRBV11-2	-	TRBJ2-3	TGTGCCAGCAGCAGCGAAACAGATACGCAGTATTTT	CASSSETDTQYF
-	TRBV19	-	TRBJ1-1	TGTGCCCGTTCGGAGTCTACTGAAGCTTTCTTT	CARSESTEAFF
-	TRBV5-6	-	TRBJ1-2	TGTGCCAGCAGCTGGGACATCGGTGTCTATGGCTACACCTTC	CASSWDIGVYGYTF
-	TRBV5-1	-	TRBJ2-1	TGCGCCAGCAGCAAGGTGATGGGGGCCAGGGGGTTCTTC	CASSKVMGARGFF
-	TRBV19	-	TRBJ2-6	TGTGCCAGTAGTATAGAAAGGGGCAACGTCCTGACTTTC	CASSIERGNVLTF
-	TRBV5-1	TRBD2	TRBJ2-1	TGCGCCAGCAGCTTGGATCTAGCGGGAACCTACAATGAGCAGTTCTTC	CASSLDLAGTYNEQFF
-	TRBV12-3/TRBV12-4	TRBD1	TRBJ2-7	TGTGCCAGCACCGGGACAGGCCAGGAGCAGTACTTC	CASTGTGQEQYF
-	TRBV10-3	-	TRBJ2-1	TGTGCCATCACGGTGCGACTCGACCGTGAGCAGTTCTTC	CAITVRLDREQFF
-	TRBV19	TRBD1	TRBJ1-6	TGTGCCAGTAGTATGAGGACAGGTTATAATTCACCCCTCCACTTT	CASSMRTGYNSPLHF
-	TRBV2	TRBD2	TRBJ2-1	TGTGCCAGCAGCCGACTAGCGGGGGCCAACAATGAGCAGTTCTTC	CASSRLAGANNEQFF
-	TRBV6-5	-	TRBJ2-3	TGTGCCAGCACGGGGAGCACAGATACGCAGTATTTT	CASTGSTDTQYF
few	TRBV7-9	-	TRBJ1-2	TGTGCCAGCAGCTTAGCAGGCAGGGGAGACCCTAACTATGGCTACACCTTC	CASSLAGRGDPNYGYTF
-	TRBV5-4	-	TRBJ1-3	TGTGCCAGCAGCTTGCAGGCGGGAGGAAACACCATATATTTT	CASSLQAGGNTIYF
-	TRBV30	TRBD1	TRBJ1-2	TGTGCCTGTGCAGGGGGCAACTATGGCTACACCTTC	CACAGGNYGYTF
-	TRBV10-3	TRBD2	TRBJ2-5	TGTGCCATCAGTGGAACTAGCGGGGGGATCCAAGAGACCCAGTACTTC	CAISGTSGGIQETQYF
-	TRBV12-3/TRBV12-4	TRBD2	TRBJ2-3	TGTGCCAGCAGTTTGTTAGCGGGCGATACGCAGTATTTT	CASSLLAGDTQYF
-	TRBV11-2	TRBD1	TRBJ2-3	TGTGCCAGCAGCCTCCGTCCGGACAGGGCCACAGATACGCAGTATTTT	CASSLRPDRATDTQYF
-	TRBV6-4	-	TRBJ1-2	TGTGCCAGCAGTGACAGCGGGCTCGGCTATGGCTACACCTTC	CASSDSGLGYGYTF
-	TRBV2	TRBD1	TRBJ2-3	TGTGCCAGGGGACAGCTACTCCCCACAGATACGCAGTATTTT	CARGQLLPTDTQYF